One sample yielded the 8 T cell receptor beta chains listed below, sequenced in a study of T cell clonality in common variable immunodeficiency. Using immunoSEQ multiplex PCR, the repertoire was profiled, and TCRdb retains in-frame clones only, with some absent. The specimen has approximately 75,000 clones, none found just once. The sequenced material came from peripheral blood mononuclear cells. The receptors here all came from a person aged 18 to 75 in good health.

The table lists this clone with many counts. With the read ending 3 residues before the CDR3 end, the germline J gene is used to fill in that end. Other DNA sequences in the same sample also yield this CDR3. This sequence joins TRBV2 and TRBJ2-1, with D uncertain. The CDR3 runs to 9 residues. The germline gives CDR1 SNHLY, CDR2 FYNNEI. This chain's CDR3 is CATHDEQFF. CDR3 DNA, as far as it was read: TGTGCTACACACGATGAG.

This clone was recorded at least ten times. The read is 3 residues too short to cover the CDR3 end, so that end is filled in from the germline J gene. The chain employs TRBV2 and TRBJ1-2; D unresolved. The CDR3 runs 15 residues. CDR1 and CDR2 (germline): SNHLY, FYNNEI. V was trimmed by 6 bases and J by 6 bases, leaving 20 bases between them. CDR3 bases read: TGTGCCAGCAGCCGTCGATCCGGGGAGGAAAATGGC. As protein: CASSRRSGEENG. The entire CDR3 sequence reads CASSRRSGEENGYTF.

This clone was observed many times. Other DNA sequences in this sample translate to the same CDR3. The CDR3 protein is CASSLARQGDTGELFF. The sequenced part of the CDR3 DNA is TGTGCCAGCAGCTTAGCGCGACAGGGAGACACCGGGGAG. The chain is built from TRBV7-8 and TRBJ2-2, with TRBD1 matching over 7 bases. The read finishes 3 residues shy of the CDR3 end, and the germline J gene is used to complete it. The germline gives CDR1 SGHVS, CDR2 FQNEAQ. V lost 0 bases and J lost 3; bases outside the gene matches: 4. The CDR3 runs 16 residues.

This clone was counted a few times. Read data end 3 residues before the CDR3 end; the end is taken from the germline J gene. This chain links TRBV10-2 with TRBJ2-5, with TRBD2 matching 10 bases. The germline gives CDR1 WSHSY, CDR2 SAAADI. The CDR3 length is 16 residues. J was trimmed by 3 bases and V by 2 bases; bases with no gene match: 6. CDR3 bases read: TGCGCCAGCAGTGAGCCGATTCTAGCGGGAGAAGAGACC. It translates to CASSEPILAGEET. The entire CDR3 protein is CASSEPILAGEETQYF.

This clone was found many times. The read ends 3 residues shy of where the CDR3 ends; the end is completed using the germline J gene. The V and J genes are TRBV14 and TRBJ2-1, with 10 bases identical to TRBD2. CDR3 length: 16 residues. V shed 5 bases and J 6 bases; nucleotides not matched to a gene: 10. The germline V gene has CDR1 SGHDN and CDR2 FVKESK. The CDR3 loop is CASSYELAGVGNEQFF. The sequenced CDR3 bases are TGTGCCAGCAGCTACGAGCTAGCGGGAGTCGGCAATGAG.

Ten or more counts support this clone. The CDR3 goes on 3 residues after the read ends, and that part is filled in from the germline J gene. The chain employs TRBV7-2 and TRBJ2-1, with unresolved D. V lost 6 bases and J lost 3, with 15 bases in between. This CDR3 spans 15 amino acids. Germline assignment: CDR1 SGHTA and CDR2 FQGNSA. CDR3 DNA (partial): TGTGCCAGCAGGCTGACTGGCTCATTCTACAATGAG. This sequence encodes CASRLTGSFYNE. In full, the CDR3 reads CASRLTGSFYNEQFF.

This clone was recorded at least ten times. The read terminates 3 residues ahead of where the CDR3 ends, so the germline J gene completes it. V usage is TRBV2 and J usage is TRBJ2-5, with 7 bases that match TRBD2. CDR3 length: 13 amino acids. Germline V gene sequence: CDR1 SNHLY, CDR2 FYNNEI. V was pared by 1 base and J by 6 bases, with 2 bases of the junction left unmatched. The CDR3 sequence: CASSEGGGKTQYF. The DNA read from the CDR3 is TGTGCCAGCAGTGAAGGGGGGGGAAAGACC.

This clone was counted at least ten times. The CDR3 end is not reached by the read, which stops 3 residues before it; the germline J gene fills it in. The chain recombines TRBV7-9 with TRBJ2-7; D ambiguous. This CDR3 region has 14 residues. The ends were cut back, 7 bases at V and 1 base at J, with 14 bases in the middle. Germline CDR1 is SEHNR and CDR2 is FQNEAQ (reference sequence). The DNA read from the CDR3 is TGTGCCAGCACCGCCGAAGATAGATCCTACGAG. Its translation: CASTAEDRSYE. In full, the CDR3 is CASTAEDRSYEQYF. Full variable domain (remainder filled in from reference TRBV7-9 and TRBJ2-7): DTGVSQNPRHKITKRGQNVTFRCDPISEHNRLYWYRQTLGQGPEFLTYFQNEAQLEKSRLLSDRFSAERPKGSFSTLEIQRTEQGDSAMYLCASTAEDRSYEQYFGPGTRLTVT.